Following are 12 T cell receptor beta chains from one sample sequenced in a study of blood T cell repertoires in COVID-19. Profiling relied on immunoSEQ multiplex PCR, and the TCRdb table lists in-frame clones only, not all of them. The repertoire holds more than 90,000 clones, with more than 80% as singletons. Specimen: peripheral blood. Every receptor here comes from a human donor in a cohort sampled during active COVID-19.

The chain carries TRBV10-1 and TRBJ1-2, with D maybe TRBD1 (5 bases). V was cut by 0 bases and J by 5 bases, with 13 bases left in between. Germline assignment: CDR1 WNHNN and CDR2 SYGVQD (reference sequence). This CDR3 has 15 residues. The CDR3 protein is CASSESTSGGYGYTF. CDR3 coding DNA: TGCGCCAGCAGTGAGTCGACCTCCGGGGGGTATGGCTACACCTTC.

V and J are TRBV28 and TRBJ2-1; TRBD1 agrees at 9 bases. The germline V gene encodes CDR1 MDHEN and CDR2 SYDVKM. The CDR3 has 16 residues. V lost 6 bases and J lost 15; bases outside the gene matches: 21. CDR3 DNA: TGTGCCAGCAGCTCACCGGGACAGGGAGGACTGTCCCTTCGGTTCTTC. Encoded protein: CASSSPGQGGLSLRFF.

The rearrangement uses TRBV7-8 and TRBJ2-5, with TRBD2 identical over 10 bases. The CDR3 has 15 residues. V was pared by 5 bases and J by 1 base, with 4 bases of the junction left unmatched. From germline, CDR1 is SGHVS and CDR2 FQNEAQ. The DNA for the CDR3 is TGTGCCAGCAGCCGAGCTAGCGGGGGCCAAGAGACCCAGTACTTC. Translated, it gives CASSRASGGQETQYF.

This chain links TRBV19 with TRBJ2-7; TRBD2 matches at 11 bases. CDR1 is LNHDA, CDR2 SQIVND, per germline (reference sequence). V lost 5 bases and J lost 4; bases outside the gene matches: 7. The CDR3 runs to 15 residues. The CDR3 here is CASSETTSGKYEQYF. DNA of the CDR3: TGTGCCAGTAGTGAAACGACTAGCGGGAAGTACGAGCAGTACTTC.

V and J are TRBV6-5 and TRBJ1-5; D gene uncertain. CDR3 length: 16 amino acids. The germline V gene encodes CDR1 MNHEY and CDR2 SVGAGI. V was shortened by 4 bases and J by 0 bases, with 13 bases between the two germline ends. CDR3 DNA: TGTGCCAGCAGTTCCCCAGGTGAGGGTAGCAATCAGCCCCAGCATTTT. Its translation: CASSSPGEGSNQPQHF.

The CDR3 DNA is TGTGCCAGCAGCTTAGACAGAAGCTCCTACAATGAGCAGTTCTTC. Translation: CASSLDRSSYNEQFF. The gene calls are TRBV7-2 and TRBJ2-1, with D uncertain. V lost 1 base to trimming and J lost 0 bases, with 7 bases between them. CDR3 size: 15 residues. In germline, CDR1 is SGHTA, CDR2 FQGNSA.

This chain connects TRBV5-4 to TRBJ2-1; the D is unclear. V lost 4 bases, J lost 2 bases, and 13 bases lay in between. The CDR3 extends over 15 amino acids. CDR1 is SGHNT and CDR2 is YYREEE in the germline V gene (reference sequence). The DNA of the CDR3 is TGTGCCAGCAGCCCTCCATCCCGGGCCTACAATGAGCAGTTCTTC. It codes for CASSPPSRAYNEQFF.

This sequence joins TRBV5-1 and TRBJ2-3; 7 positions match TRBD2. The V and J ends lost 4 bases and 2 bases, in that order; junction bases with no gene match: 4. This CDR3 is 14 amino acids long. Germline assignment: CDR1 SGHRS and CDR2 YFSETQ. The CDR3 DNA is TGCGCCAGCAGCCCGGGGGGACCCACAGATACGCAGTATTTT. Protein: CASSPGGPTDTQYF.

This chain joins TRBV24-1 and TRBJ1-5, with D unresolved. Trimming stripped 2 bases from V and 3 bases from J, with 10 bases between. Germline loops: CDR1 KGHDR, CDR2 SFDVKD. The CDR3 runs to 15 residues. CDR3 nucleotide sequence: TGTGCCACCAGTGATTCTTCGGACTTCAATCAGCCCCAGCATTTT. Protein product: CATSDSSDFNQPQHF.

V and J are TRBV9 and TRBJ1-3; possibly TRBD1 for D (6 bases). The V end was cut by 0 bases, the J end by 0 bases, with 10 bases between. Germline values: CDR1 SGDLS, CDR2 YYNGEE. This CDR3 spans 16 amino acids. CDR3 sequence: CASSVVGGGSGNTIYF. The CDR3 bases are TGTGCCAGCAGCGTAGTTGGGGGCGGCTCTGGAAACACCATATATTTT.

The chain employs TRBV6-5 and TRBJ1-2; 10 bases fit TRBD1. V trimming: 5 bases; J trimming: 4 bases; junction bases outside the gene matches: 7. Germline lookup yields CDR1 MNHEY and CDR2 SVGAGI. The CDR3 runs 15 residues. The CDR3: CASSKPGTGVYGYTF. The DNA for the CDR3 is TGTGCCAGCAGTAAGCCCGGGACAGGGGTCTATGGCTACACCTTC.

The V call is TRBV7-2, the J call TRBJ1-4; possible D gene TRBD1, 5 bases. The V gene's germline CDR1 is SGHTA and CDR2 FQGNSA. The CDR3 covers 16 residues. Between the trimmed V and J ends, which lost 6 bases and 2 bases, there was a span of 16 bases. This CDR3 reads CASRSQGGLTNEKLFF. The CDR3 nucleotides are TGTGCCAGCAGAAGTCAGGGAGGATTGACTAATGAAAAACTGTTTTTT.